This record covers a single T cell receptor beta chain. These data come from a study of cytomegalovirus exposure and HLA in healthy donors. Germline CDR1 reads SGDLS; CDR2 reads YYNGEE. The CDR3 is made up of 18 amino acids. V gave up 0 bases and J gave up 3 bases, with 21 bases separating them. Vbeta (60) and Jbeta (13) primers were used in the PCR. Assay used: immunoSEQ multiplex PCR; TCRdb lists only in-frame clones, some missing. Seen here are some 100,000 clones, approximately 79% observed once, and the top ten hold roughly a sixth. Material for sequencing was PBMCs. The V call is TRBV9, the J call TRBJ1-1; TRBD1 might be the D (6 bases). This receptor was taken from a man in his fifties or sixties in good health and CMV-seropositive. CDR3 in amino acids: CASSVESSVAGAYTEAFF. The CDR3 coding sequence is TGTGCCAGCAGCGTAGAGTCCAGCGTGGCAGGGGCGTACACTGAAGCTTTCTTT.